The subject of this entry is one TCR beta chain. The sample comes from a study of blood T cell repertoires in COVID-19. The CDR3 length is 17 residues. V gave up 2 bases and J gave up 0 bases, with 13 bases separating them. From germline, CDR1 is MNHEY and CDR2 SVGEGT. Produced via immunoSEQ multiplex PCR; TCRdb's table is partial and in-frame only. The sample has around 270,000 clones, more than 85% seen once. The chain employs TRBV6-2 or TRBV6-3 and TRBJ1-4, with a weak D call TRBD1 (5 bases). The clonotype originates from a woman aged 55-69 years with COVID-19, enrolled during active disease. Input material: peripheral blood. The chain's CDR3 is CASSYRRVVTTNEKLFF. In DNA form, the CDR3 reads TGTGCCAGCAGTTACCGCAGGGTGGTGACAACTAATGAAAAACTGTTTTTT.